One TCR beta chain is described in this entry. Other nucleotide sequences from this sample produce the same CDR3. This entry belongs to a study of blood T cell repertoires in COVID-19. Across the whole study: There were acute and convalescent COVID-19 samples, and they came from the United States, Italy and Spain. Sample material is recorded as cDNA or gDNA derived from T cells, B-cell-depleted T cells, or PBMCs.

Germline assignment: CDR1 SGHRS and CDR2 YFSETQ. V lost 4 bases and J lost 3; bases outside the gene matches: 7. This CDR3 region has 15 residues. As handled by the study authors: Reference gene primer amplification in the assay estimated nucleated cell counts. The table came from immunoSEQ multiplex PCR; TCRdb's copy has only in-frame clones and leaves some out. Clone size and V and J calls were adopted from that table, with D and trimming inferred from the DNA. The sample comprises 120,000 or so clones, around 87% of which are singletons, and approximately 3.3% rests with the top ten. The V call is TRBV5-1, the J call TRBJ2-3, with 8 bases matching TRBD1. Sequenced: peripheral blood. The sequence derives from a woman in her fifties or sixties with acute or convalescent COVID-19. This chain's CDR3 is CASSPRQGRTDTQYF. CDR3 nucleotides: TGCGCCAGCAGCCCTCGACAGGGGAGGACAGATACGCAGTATTTT.